The entry below gives a single TCR beta chain sequence along with its context. What antigen it recognizes has not been identified. Per-nucleotide qualities are absent, and no much larger clonotype sits a single base away. This record comes from a study of blood T cell repertoires in COVID-19 (TCRdb year 2020). With regard to the full study: Samples from collaborators originated in the United States, Italy and Spain and spanned both the acute and convalescent phases of COVID-19. The prospective study material was composed of cDNA or gDNA derived from T cells, B-cell-depleted T cells, or PBMCs. Subjects who had been exposed to COVID-19, were actively infected with it, or had recovered from it provided the deeply sampled blood TCRbeta repertoires that made up the dataset. The repertoires were made available in a free public database intended to serve as a resource for research on the immune response to SARS-CoV-2. Samples came from the ongoing ImmuneRACE study (first 160 participants) plus 1,254 subjects from 6 global collaborators. Sample metadata almost always included a de-identified subject ID, COVID-19 status, age in years and sex. Where HLA class I and class II types were available, the types were taken from metadata supplied by the sample provider, not from assay-based typing. Broader findings and caveats from the paper: Clinical and demographic metadata were provided uncurated, with the amount varying by source and participant.

TCRbeta CDR3 regions were amplified from genomic DNA by means of the immunoSEQ Assay, a bias-controlled multiplex PCR. The study's processing was this. Nucleated cell counts per sample were estimated from amplification of reference gene primers within the assay. Sequence reads were collapsed and filtered to measure the absolute abundance of every unique TCRbeta CDR3 rearrangement. Productive Simpson clonality was computed per sample as the square root of Simpson's diversity index over productive rearrangements. This immuneACCESS table, as held by TCRdb, lists in-frame sequences with V and J called but not all clones. Of the missing ones, under half trace to an unresolved V gene in checked studies; the others have no known cause. V and J calls and clone size are given by that table; D and trimming were obtained from the DNA. The sample has hundreds of thousands of clones on record, about nine tenths of them singletons. Of the sample, 5.5% to 7% falls within the top ten clones.

Whole blood was collected in K2EDTA tubes by collaborating institutions according to the institutions' own protocols. Collaborator samples were shipped for TCRbeta analysis as frozen whole blood, isolated PBMCs, or DNA extracted from either sample type. The TCR was taken from an elderly man with acute or convalescent COVID-19. The source material was peripheral blood.

CDR3 protein: CASSPSRTSGTYEQYF. The DNA is as follows: TGTGCCAGCTCACCAAGCCGAACTAGCGGGACCTACGAGCAGTACTTC. The rearranged chain carries TRBV18 and TRBJ2-7, and 10 junctional nucleotides match TRBD2. The CDR3 contains 16 residues, cysteine and phenylalanine counted. Only CDR3 DNA is held: 48 bases, read in frame from base 1. Trimming takes 2 bases off V and 2 bases off J; junction bases not matched to a gene: 6. The germline V gene provides CDR1 KGHSH and CDR2 LQKENI.